The rows below give T cell receptor beta chains drawn from one sample of a study of CD8+ T cells in alopecia areata. Method: immunoSEQ multiplex PCR; TCRdb's copy keeps in-frame clones and lacks some. The table shows over 95,000 clones, with under 70% occurring only once. Sequenced here: CD8+ T cells sorted from blood, sampled at week 4, from a patient treated with tofacitinib. All receptors come from a human donor with alopecia areata. CDR3s include the opening cysteine and the closing phenylalanine or tryptophan. The D gene is left open where the match is weak. Expanded clones get a size class; other rows say once, few or many, or leave the size out.

length,J,size,V,D,CDR3,DNA
15,TRBJ2-1,many,TRBV7-2,TRBD2,CASSLLADIYNEQFF,TGTGCCAGCAGCTTACTAGCGGATATCTACAATGAGCAGTTCTTC
16,TRBJ1-4,NA,TRBV29-1,NA,CSVLYSWAGTNEKLFF,TGCAGCGTACTTTACTCGTGGGCAGGGACTAATGAAAAACTGTTTTTT
13,TRBJ2-1,NA,TRBV2,NA,CASSPAGYNEQFF,TGTGCCAGCAGCCCAGCAGGGTACAATGAGCAGTTCTTC
16,TRBJ2-7,NA,TRBV7-2,TRBD1,CASSSYPGTGGYEQYF,TGTGCCAGCAGCTCTTACCCCGGGACAGGGGGCTACGAGCAGTACTTC
14,TRBJ1-2,NA,TRBV27,NA,CASSLLTGPYGYTF,TGTGCCAGCAGTTTATTGACGGGTCCCTATGGCTACACCTTC
13,TRBJ2-7,few,TRBV29-1,NA,CSVEGGRDYEQYF,TGCAGCGTTGAGGGTGGAAGGGACTACGAGCAGTACTTC
15,TRBJ1-2,once,TRBV6-6,TRBD1,CASSYGQAANYGYTF,TGTGCCAGCAGTTACGGACAGGCAGCTAACTATGGCTACACCTTC
19,TRBJ2-5,NA,TRBV5-1,TRBD2,CASSFLPGLAGELQETQYF,TGCGCCAGCAGCTTTCTTCCGGGACTAGCGGGGGAGTTACAAGAGACCCAGTACTTC
13,TRBJ2-7,NA,TRBV28,NA,CASSRGTDYEQYF,TGTGCCAGCAGCCGCGGGACAGACTACGAGCAGTACTTC
17,TRBJ2-3,NA,TRBV7-8,TRBD2,CASSLALTSLSTDTQYF,TGTGCCAGCAGCTTAGCGCTGACTAGCTTGAGCACAGATACGCAGTATTTT
14,TRBJ2-1,few,TRBV5-5,TRBD2,CASSLEPGRDEQFF,TGTGCCAGCAGCTTGGAGCCGGGGAGGGATGAGCAGTTCTTC
13,TRBJ1-1,NA,TRBV30,NA,CAWPLVSNTEAFF,TGTGCCTGGCCGTTAGTGAGTAACACTGAAGCTTTCTTT
16,TRBJ2-5,few,TRBV27,NA,CASSLSVMGRKETQYF,TGTGCCAGCAGTTTATCGGTAATGGGCAGAAAAGAGACCCAGTACTTC
16,TRBJ2-2,few,TRBV5-6,TRBD1,CASSRTGTGDPGELFF,TGTGCCAGCAGCCGCACCGGGACAGGGGATCCCGGGGAGCTGTTTTTT
16,TRBJ2-7,NA,TRBV7-2,NA,CASSLGFGLFSYEQYF,TGTGCCAGCAGCTTAGGTTTCGGGTTATTCTCCTACGAGCAGTACTTC
14,TRBJ1-1,NA,TRBV5-6,NA,CASSLVMGVTEAFF,TGTGCCAGCAGCTTGGTGATGGGGGTCACTGAAGCTTTCTTT
14,TRBJ2-3,few,TRBV11-2,TRBD1,CASSSQGATDTQYF,TGTGCCAGCAGCTCACAGGGGGCAACAGATACGCAGTATTTT